These T cell receptor beta chains were read from a single sample in a study of STAT5B mutations in CD4+ large granular lymphocyte leukemia. Generated by immunoSEQ multiplex PCR, the TCRdb table keeps only in-frame clones and is missing some. The sample records just under 20,000 clones, around 84% being singletons. The sample consisted of CD4+ T cells from blood buffy coats. These receptors all stem from a human donor in good health. The CDR3 runs from the conserved cysteine through the conserved F or W. A D gene is named only where the DNA matches it firmly. Rows may omit the clone size; those that give it use once, few, many or a size class.

V,D,J,size,DNA,CDR3
TRBV5-5,.,TRBJ1-2,once,TGTGCCAGCAGCTTGTGGGGGGATGCTAGCTATGGCTACACCTTC,CASSLWGDASYGYTF
TRBV6-6,TRBD2,TRBJ2-7,.,TGTGCCAGTTTGGTCGGGGGGGAAGGAGCCTACGAGCAGTACTTC,CASLVGGEGAYEQYF
TRBV10-3,.,TRBJ1-1,.,TGTGCCATCCGGACGAGGGGGGCTGGGGAAGCTTTCTTT,CAIRTRGAGEAFF
TRBV7-6,.,TRBJ2-5,few,TGTGCCAGCAGCTTCGGACCGGCGCAAGAGACCCAGTACTTC,CASSFGPAQETQYF
TRBV9,.,TRBJ1-1,.,TGTGCCAGCAGCGTAGGAATCTCCACTGAAGCTTTCTTT,CASSVGISTEAFF
TRBV2,.,TRBJ2-7,.,TGTGCCAGCAGTCCCGACAGAAACTACGAGCAGTACTTC,CASSPDRNYEQYF
TRBV18,.,TRBJ1-3,.,TGTGCCAGCTCCCTCTCGTCCTGGGGGTTTGGAATCACCATATATTTT,CASSLSSWGFGITIYF
TRBV10-2,.,TRBJ1-1,few,TGCGCCAGCAGGGATACGAACACTGAAGCTTTCTTT,CASRDTNTEAFF
TRBV6-5,.,TRBJ1-2,.,TGTGCCAGCAGTTACTCTCGGGGGCTCGGCTATGGCTACACCTTC,CASSYSRGLGYGYTF
TRBV9,.,TRBJ2-1,.,TGTGCCAGCAGCGTAGGGCTATTCGGGAAGCAGTTCTTC,CASSVGLFGKQFF
TRBV30,TRBD1,TRBJ1-1,.,TGTGCCTGGGGGGGGACAGGGAGGAACACTGAAGCTTTCTTT,CAWGGTGRNTEAFF
TRBV5-6,.,TRBJ1-5,.,TGTGCCAGCAGCTTGGGGGGGTCTTCAGTCCAGCCCCAGCATTTT,CASSLGGSSVQPQHF
TRBV6-5,TRBD2,TRBJ2-1,.,TGTGCCAGCAGTTACTCTAGCGGGAGGGCCTACAATGAGCAGTTCTTC,CASSYSSGRAYNEQFF